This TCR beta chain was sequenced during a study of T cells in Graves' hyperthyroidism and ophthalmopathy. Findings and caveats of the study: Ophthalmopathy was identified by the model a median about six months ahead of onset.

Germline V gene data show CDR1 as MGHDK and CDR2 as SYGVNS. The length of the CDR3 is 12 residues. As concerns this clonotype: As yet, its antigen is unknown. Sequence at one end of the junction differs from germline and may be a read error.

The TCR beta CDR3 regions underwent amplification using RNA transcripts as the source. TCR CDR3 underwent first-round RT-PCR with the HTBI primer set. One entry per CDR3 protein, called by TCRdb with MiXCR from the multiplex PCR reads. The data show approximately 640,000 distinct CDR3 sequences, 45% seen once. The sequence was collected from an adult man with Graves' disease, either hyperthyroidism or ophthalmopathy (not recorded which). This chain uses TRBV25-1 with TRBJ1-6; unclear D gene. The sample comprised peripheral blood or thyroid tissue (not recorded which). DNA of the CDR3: TGTGCCGGCAGTGTGGGTAATTCACCCCTCCACTTT. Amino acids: CAGSVGNSPLHF.